The 8 T cell receptor beta chains reported below all come from one sample, sequenced in a study of T cell repertoires in cytomegalovirus infection. Antigens of these TCRs are unknown. MiXCR, run by TCRdb on the reads, gives a single entry per CDR3 protein. The sample records some 480,000 distinct CDR3 sequences, 30% to 35% being singletons. Specimen: cultured PBMCs, collected from culture after CMV antigen stimulation. These receptor sequences come from a human donor in good health (CMV status not recorded). Some clones in this sample may be carry-over from other donors' samples.

This clonotype has ten or more counts. The chain couples TRBV4-1 to TRBJ2-3, with D unresolved. The V gene's germline CDR1 is MGHRA and CDR2 YSYEKL. The CDR3 totals 16 residues. The V and J ends lost 1 base and 5 bases respectively, with 16 bases between them. The CDR3 DNA is TGCGCCAGCAGCCAAGTATCAGCTCTAATCGGAGATACGCAGTATTTT. Translating it yields CASSQVSALIGDTQYF.

The chain recombines TRBV5-1 with TRBJ2-7; tentative D call: TRBD2 (6 bases). V was shortened by 3 bases and J by 6 bases, with 22 bases between the two germline ends. The CDR3 has 16 amino acids. The germline gives CDR1 SGHRS, CDR2 YFSETQ. The CDR3 here is CASSWMDIAAPSEQYF. The CDR3 nucleotides read TGCGCCAGCAGCTGGATGGACATAGCGGCCCCCTCCGAGCAGTACTTC.

This clonotype was detected ten times or more. The chain employs TRBV7-2 and TRBJ1-2; D remains unclear. The germline V gene has CDR1 SGHTA and CDR2 FQGNSA. The CDR3 contains 13 residues. Trimming cost V 1 base and J 6 bases, with 9 bases left between them. CDR3 loop: CASSLGWTDGYTF. CDR3 nucleotide sequence: TGTGCCAGCAGCTTAGGGTGGACGGATGGCTACACCTTC.

This chain links TRBV28 with TRBJ2-5; D may match TRBD1 or TRBD2 (5 bases each). CDR1 is MDHEN and CDR2 is SYDVKM in the germline V gene. CDR3 length: 16 residues. With 5 bases removed from V and 2 bases from J, the gap between germline ends came to 18 bases. The CDR3 loop reads CASSTLEGTQQETQYF. The DNA for the CDR3 is TGTGCCAGCAGTACGCTAGAAGGGACCCAACAAGAGACCCAGTACTTC.

This rearrangement joins TRBV18 to TRBJ1-1; D is possibly TRBD1 (5 bases). This CDR3 is built from 13 residues. V gave up 6 bases and J gave up 1 base, with 9 bases separating them. The germline V gene has CDR1 KGHSH and CDR2 LQKENI. The CDR3 here is CASSQQANTEAFF. CDR3 DNA: TGTGCCAGCTCCCAACAGGCGAACACTGAAGCTTTCTTT.

This clonotype was seen a single time. This chain links TRBV6-6 with TRBJ2-1; D call uncertain. The germline CDR1 and CDR2 sequences are MNHNY and SVGAGI (reference sequence). The V gene lost 7 bases and the J gene lost 9 bases, with 13 bases spanning the gap. The CDR3 is 12 residues long. Here the CDR3 reads CASKDPAAEQFF. The CDR3 nucleotides read TGTGCCAGCAAAGACCCGGCGGCTGAGCAGTTCTTC.

This clonotype was detected a few times. The chain recombines TRBV12-5 with TRBJ2-4, with 9 bases lining up with TRBD1. The CDR3 totals 14 residues. Germline V CDR1 and CDR2: LGHNT, FRNRAP. V dropped 6 bases and J dropped 5; count of bases not matched to a gene: 5. Here the CDR3 reads CASGPDRGENIQYF. In nucleotides, the CDR3 is TGTGCTAGTGGCCCCGACAGGGGGGAAAACATTCAGTACTTC.

V is TRBV18 and J is TRBJ1-3, with D tentatively TRBD1 (5 bases). CDR1 and CDR2 (germline): KGHSH, LQKENI. This CDR3 has 16 residues. Trimming stripped 3 bases from V and 0 bases from J, with 12 bases between. CDR3 sequence: CASSPGRPPSGNTIYF. As DNA, the CDR3 is TGTGCCAGCTCACCGGGGCGGCCGCCCTCTGGAAACACCATATATTTT.